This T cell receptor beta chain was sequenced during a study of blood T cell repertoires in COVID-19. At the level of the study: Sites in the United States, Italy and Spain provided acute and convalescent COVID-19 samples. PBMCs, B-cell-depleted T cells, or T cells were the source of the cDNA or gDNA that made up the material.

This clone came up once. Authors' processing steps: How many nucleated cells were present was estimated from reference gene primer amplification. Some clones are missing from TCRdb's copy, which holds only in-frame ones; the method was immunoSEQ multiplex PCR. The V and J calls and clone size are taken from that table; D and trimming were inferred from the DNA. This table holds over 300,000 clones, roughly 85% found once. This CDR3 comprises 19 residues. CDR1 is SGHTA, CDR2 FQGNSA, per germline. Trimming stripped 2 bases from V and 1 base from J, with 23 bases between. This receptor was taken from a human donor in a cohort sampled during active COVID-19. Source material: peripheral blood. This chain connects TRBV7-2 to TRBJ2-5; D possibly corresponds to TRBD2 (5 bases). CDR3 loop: CASSLKAYAAFRGQETQYF. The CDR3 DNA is TGTGCCAGCAGCTTAAAGGCATATGCCGCATTTCGGGGCCAAGAGACCCAGTACTTC.